The rows below give T cell receptor beta chains drawn from one sample of a study of T cell responses to AZD1222 COVID-19 vaccine. Clones were read by immunoSEQ multiplex PCR, and TCRdb kept only the in-frame ones, dropping some. The sample holds about 130,000 clones, approximately 86% seen once. The input for sequencing was peripheral blood, taken 28 days after the second AZD1222 dose. These receptors originate from an adult who received the AZD1222 COVID-19 vaccine. The CDR3 runs from the conserved cysteine through the conserved F or W. The order of the fields is V gene, D gene, J gene, clone size, CDR3 DNA, CDR3 protein. A D gene is named only where the DNA matches it firmly. For some rows the clone size is stated as once, few or many, or as a class when expanded; others skip it.

>TRBV6-5|-|TRBJ1-5|-
TGTGCCAGCAGTTTGAGTCAGGGATCGAATCAGCCCCAGCATTTT
CASSLSQGSNQPQHF
>TRBV29-1|-|TRBJ2-4|once
TGCAGCGTTGATGTACCTGGAACCAAAAACATTCAGTACTTC
CSVDVPGTKNIQYF
>TRBV6-4|-|TRBJ1-5|-
TGTGCCAGCAGTGAACAGAGGGATCAGCCCCAGCATTTT
CASSEQRDQPQHF
>TRBV6-2/TRBV6-3|-|TRBJ1-5|-
TGTGCCAGCAGTCACCATTGGGACCGACAGCAGCCCCAGCATTTT
CASSHHWDRQQPQHF
>TRBV2|-|TRBJ2-7|-
TGTGCCAGCAGTGTAACAGGCAACTACGAGCAGTACTTC
CASSVTGNYEQYF
>TRBV30|-|TRBJ1-5|-
TGTGCCTGGAGTAGCCCATACTCAGGGTGGGTTCAGCCCCAGCATTTT
CAWSSPYSGWVQPQHF
>TRBV2|-|TRBJ2-7|once
TGTGCCAGTATCCCCAGGTCGAGCTCCTACGAGCAGTACTTC
CASIPRSSSYEQYF
>TRBV5-1|TRBD2|TRBJ2-1|few
TGCGCCAGCAGTCTAGCGGGGGAACTCAATGAGCAGTTCTTC
CASSLAGELNEQFF
>TRBV15|-|TRBJ1-6|-
TGTGCCACCAGCAGAGACTCAGGGGCGGAGGGTTCACCCCTCCACTTT
CATSRDSGAEGSPLHF
>TRBV7-9|-|TRBJ2-2|-
TGTGCCAGCAGCCCCGGACAGACCACCGGGGAGCTGTTTTTT
CASSPGQTTGELFF